The 9 T cell receptor beta chains given below trace back to one sample, sequenced in a study of blood T cell repertoires in COVID-19. Profiled with immunoSEQ multiplex PCR; TCRdb holds only in-frame clones, not every one. The repertoire has tens of thousands of clones, approximately 89% of them found once; the top ten carry roughly an eighth. The sample was peripheral blood. Receptor source: a man aged 65-85 years with active or convalescent COVID-19.

The CDR3 sequence is CASSHPPEKLFF. CDR3 DNA: TGCGCCAGCAGTCACCCCCCGGAAAAACTGTTTTTT. The chain has TRBV23-1 and TRBJ1-4, with no clear D. TRBV23-1 is known as an ORF, though its function is uncertain. V lost 3 bases and J 8 bases, leaving 7 bases between the germline ends. The CDR3 runs 12 residues.

CDR3 coding DNA: TGCGCCAGCAGCTTGGGGGAGGGTGGGCATTCACCCCTCCACTTT. Amino acid sequence: CASSLGEGGHSPLHF. The V and J genes are TRBV5-1 and TRBJ1-6; the D is unclear. With 0 bases removed from V and 8 bases from J, the gap between germline ends came to 12 bases. The germline gives CDR1 SGHRS, CDR2 YFSETQ. CDR3 length equals 15 residues.

The genes are TRBV14 and TRBJ1-4; D ambiguous. Germline CDR1 reads SGHDN; CDR2 reads FVKESK. The V end was cut by 4 bases, the J end by 0 bases, with 9 bases between. The CDR3 spans 15 residues. In nucleotides, the CDR3 is TGTGCCAGCAGCCGACTCGGTGCAACTAATGAAAAACTGTTTTTT. It specifies CASSRLGATNEKLFF.

The CDR3 here is CASSGLSGNEQFF. CDR3 DNA: TGTGCCAGCAGCGGGCTCTCGGGGAATGAGCAGTTCTTC. The V gene is TRBV5-4, the J gene TRBJ2-1, with a possible D match to TRBD2 (5 bases). CDR1 SGHNT and CDR2 YYREEE come from the germline V gene (reference sequence). The CDR3 extends over 13 amino acids. V was clipped by 4 bases and J by 7 bases, with 12 bases between them. Full variable domain (outside the CDR3, taken from reference TRBV5-4 and TRBJ2-1): ETGVTQSPTHLIKTRGQQVTLRCSSQSGHNTVSWYQQALGQGPQFIFQYYREEENGRGNFPPRFSGLQFPNYSSELNVNALELDDSALYLCASSGLSGNEQFFGPGTRLTVL.

V gene TRBV6-2 or TRBV6-3 combines with J gene TRBJ1-5; 7 bases map to TRBD1. Germline lookup yields CDR1 MNHEY and CDR2 SVGEGT. The CDR3 is made up of 15 amino acids. V trimming: 6 bases; J trimming: 1 base; junction bases outside the gene matches: 6. The CDR3 here is CASSSGQLSNQPQHF. CDR3 DNA sequence: TGTGCCAGCAGCTCGGGACAGTTGAGCAATCAGCCCCAGCATTTT.

The rearrangement joins TRBV5-6 to TRBJ2-2; TRBD1 matches 9 bases. Trimming removed 4 bases from V and 6 bases from J; junction bases left unmatched: 7. This CDR3 has 15 residues. The germline V gene has CDR1 SGHDT and CDR2 YYEEEE. CDR3 DNA sequence: TGTGCCAGCAGCCTCTACAGGGGGCCGGCCGGGGAGCTGTTTTTT. It is translated as CASSLYRGPAGELFF.

The chain combines TRBV9 with TRBJ2-1; 9 bases map to TRBD1. Trimming removed 4 bases from V and 9 bases from J; junction bases left unmatched: 5. CDR1 and CDR2 from the germline V gene are SGDLS and YYNGEE. CDR3 length: 13 amino acids. The CDR3 protein is CASSQGQGVEQFF. The DNA for the CDR3 is TGTGCCAGCAGCCAGGGACAGGGAGTTGAGCAGTTCTTC.

This clone was observed once. The chain couples TRBV30 to TRBJ1-6; the D gene is possibly TRBD1 (6 bases). The CDR3 covers 13 residues. The V gene lost 2 bases and the J gene lost 7 bases, with 9 bases spanning the gap. The germline V gene has CDR1 GTSNPN and CDR2 SVGIG (reference sequence). The DNA for the CDR3 is TGTGCCTGGAGTATCCAGGGGAATTCACCCCTCCACTTT. It specifies CAWSIQGNSPLHF.

The rearrangement links TRBV10-3 to TRBJ1-3; 9 nucleotides line up with TRBD1. The CDR3 is 14 amino acids. Germline V gene data show CDR1 as ENHRY and CDR2 as SYGVKD. Germline trimming cut 10 bases from V and 4 bases from J; bases unmatched to any gene: 8. In nucleotides, the CDR3 is TGTGCCACCGTGGGACAGGGTTTCGGAAACACCATATATTTT. This translates into CATVGQGFGNTIYF.